This is a list of T cell receptor beta chains from one sample in a study of tumor-infiltrating lymphocytes in primary liver carcinoma. TCRdb independently ran MiXCR on the multiplex PCR reads; one entry per CDR3 protein. Of 300,000 to 350,000 distinct CDR3 sequences listed, approximately 58% were seen once; the top ten hold about a sixth. The source material was peripheral blood. Source of these receptors: a woman under 40 with primary liver carcinoma and hepatitis B virus infection. Both conserved end residues are part of each CDR3. A D gene is named only where the DNA matches it firmly. Only part of the rows carry a size: once, few, many, or a class if the clone is expanded.

CSVLWASGELFF | TGCAGCGTTTTATGGGCTAGCGGGGAGCTGTTTTTT | 12 | . | . | TRBJ2-2 | TRBV29-1
CSVRPLGRTDTQYF | TGCAGCGTTCGACCTTTGGGGCGGACAGATACGCAGTATTTT | 14 | . | . | TRBJ2-3 | TRBV29-1
CASSYYARGGSYNEQFF | TGTGCCAGCAGTTACTACGCCCGAGGTGGCTCCTACAATGAGCAGTTCTTC | 17 | . | few | TRBJ2-1 | TRBV6-2/TRBV6-3
CASSLTGGSLNTEAFF | TGTGCCAGCAGTTTGACAGGGGGGTCCTTGAACACTGAAGCTTTCTTT | 16 | TRBD1 | . | TRBJ1-1 | TRBV6-1
CASRYSNRPQHF | TGTGCCAGCCGATATAGCAATCGGCCCCAGCATTTT | 12 | . | . | TRBJ1-5 | TRBV2
CAISESPAGRTDTQYF | TGTGCCATCAGTGAATCCCCAGCGGGAAGAACAGATACGCAGTATTTT | 16 | TRBD2 | few | TRBJ2-3 | TRBV10-3
CASSAHGPQETQYF | TGTGCCAGCAGTGCCCATGGCCCCCAGGAGACCCAGTACTTC | 14 | . | . | TRBJ2-5 | TRBV28
CTINNEETDTQYF | TGTACCATCAACAACGAGGAAACAGATACGCAGTATTTT | 13 | . | once | TRBJ2-3 | TRBV10-3
CASSPSGDHQETQYF | TGTGCCAGCAGTCCTTCAGGAGACCACCAAGAGACCCAGTACTTC | 15 | . | . | TRBJ2-5 | TRBV11-1
CASSFTGGVYEQYF | TGTGCCAGCAGTTTTACAGGGGGCGTCTACGAGCAGTACTTC | 14 | TRBD1 | . | TRBJ2-7 | TRBV12-3/TRBV12-4
CASSRTSVERYF | TGTGCCAGCAGCAGGACTAGCGTTGAGCGGTACTTC | 12 | TRBD2 | . | TRBJ2-7 | TRBV6-2/TRBV6-3
CASSQDASGSPWYEQFF | TGCGCCAGCAGCCAAGACGCCAGCGGGAGCCCCTGGTATGAGCAGTTCTTC | 17 | TRBD2 | . | TRBJ2-1 | TRBV4-1
CATQDGVSEQYF | TGTGCCACCCAAGACGGGGTAAGCGAGCAGTACTTC | 12 | . | . | TRBJ2-7 | TRBV6-2/TRBV6-3
CASGQQGRQYF | TGTGCCAGCGGCCAACAAGGCCGGCAGTACTTC | 11 | . | . | TRBJ2-7 | TRBV14
CASSTGRQGKGENTF | TGTGCCAGCAGCACGGGGCGACAGGGAAAAGGGGAAAACACCTTC | 15 | TRBD1 | many | TRBJ1-2 | TRBV11-2
CASRGEGHDTQYF | TGTGCCAGCCGAGGGGAGGGCCACGATACGCAGTATTTT | 13 | TRBD2 | . | TRBJ2-3 | TRBV7-3
CANSQEGTGTQYF | TGCGCCAACAGCCAAGAGGGGACAGGGACCCAGTACTTC | 13 | TRBD1 | . | TRBJ2-5 | TRBV4-3
CVSRQSGAAYERYF | TGTGTCAGCAGACAGTCGGGGGCCGCCTACGAGCGGTACTTC | 14 | . | . | TRBJ2-7 | TRBV6-5
CASSSSPTLDSDNQPQHF | TGTGCCAGCAGTTCCTCCCCAACCCTAGACAGTGACAATCAGCCCCAGCATTTT | 18 | . | few | TRBJ1-5 | TRBV12-3/TRBV12-4
CASSGGSADPPSRF | TGTGCCAGCAGTGGAGGCTCAGCAGACCCTCCAAGTCGCTTC | 14 | . | few | TRBJ2-1 | TRBV12-3/TRBV12-4
CASSRTPANRGGRSNQPHHF | TGCGCCAGCAGCCGCACTCCAGCGAACAGGGGAGGCCGCTCCAATCAGCCCCATCATTTT | 20 | TRBD1 | . | TRBJ1-5 | TRBV4-1
CITQVGVLEKLFF | TGTATCACGCAGGTTGGGGTGTTGGAAAAACTGTTTTTT | 13 | . | . | TRBJ1-4 | TRBV10-3
CASSYKEYSYNEQFF | TGTGCCAGCAGTTACAAAGAATACTCCTACAATGAGCAGTTCTTC | 15 | . | few | TRBJ2-1 | TRBV6-2/TRBV6-3
CASSEGLGPGELFF | TGTGCCAGCAGTGAGGGTCTAGGACCCGGGGAGCTGTTTTTT | 14 | . | few | TRBJ2-2 | TRBV2
CAINRDTSYEQYF | TGTGCCATCAACCGGGACACCTCCTACGAGCAGTACTTC | 13 | . | . | TRBJ2-7 | TRBV10-3
CASSLSGAKNTGELFF | TGTGCCAGCAGCCTGTCGGGTGCGAAGAACACCGGGGAGCTGTTTTTT | 16 | . | . | TRBJ2-2 | TRBV28